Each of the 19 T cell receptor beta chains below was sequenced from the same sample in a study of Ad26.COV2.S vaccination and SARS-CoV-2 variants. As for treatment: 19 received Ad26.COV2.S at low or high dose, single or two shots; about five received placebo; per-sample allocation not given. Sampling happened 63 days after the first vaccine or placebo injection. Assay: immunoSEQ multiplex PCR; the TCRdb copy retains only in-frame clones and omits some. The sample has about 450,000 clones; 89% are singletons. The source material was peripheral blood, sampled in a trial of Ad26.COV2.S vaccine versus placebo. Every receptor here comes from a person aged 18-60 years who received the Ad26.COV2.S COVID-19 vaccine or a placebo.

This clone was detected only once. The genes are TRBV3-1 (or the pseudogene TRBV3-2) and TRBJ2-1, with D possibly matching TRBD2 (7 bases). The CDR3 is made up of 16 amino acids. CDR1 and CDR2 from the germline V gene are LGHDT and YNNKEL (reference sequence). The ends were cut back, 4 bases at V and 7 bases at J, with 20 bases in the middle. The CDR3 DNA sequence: TGTGCCAGCAGCCTCCCACGTGGGGGGGCGAGGAATGAGCAGTTCTTC. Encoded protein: CASSLPRGGARNEQFF.

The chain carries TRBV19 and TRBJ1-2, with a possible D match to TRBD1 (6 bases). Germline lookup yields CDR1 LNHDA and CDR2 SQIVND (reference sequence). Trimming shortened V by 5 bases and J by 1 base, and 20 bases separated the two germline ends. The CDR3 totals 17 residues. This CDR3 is CASSSLYRGQNNYGYTF. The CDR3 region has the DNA TGTGCCAGTAGTTCGCTTTACCGGGGGCAAAATAACTATGGCTACACCTTC. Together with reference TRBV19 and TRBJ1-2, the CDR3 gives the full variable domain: DGGITQSPKYLFRKEGQNVTLSCEQNLNHDAMYWYRQDPGQGLRLIYYSQIVNDFQKGDIAEGYSVSREKKESFPLTVTSAQKNPTAFYLCASSSLYRGQNNYGYTFGSGTRLTVV.

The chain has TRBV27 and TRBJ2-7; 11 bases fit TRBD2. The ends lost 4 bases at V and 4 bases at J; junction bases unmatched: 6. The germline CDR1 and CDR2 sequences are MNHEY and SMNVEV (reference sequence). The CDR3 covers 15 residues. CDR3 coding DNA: TGTGCCAGCAGTTATAGCGGGAGGGCTCCATACGAGCAGTACGTC. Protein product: CASSYSGRAPYEQYV.

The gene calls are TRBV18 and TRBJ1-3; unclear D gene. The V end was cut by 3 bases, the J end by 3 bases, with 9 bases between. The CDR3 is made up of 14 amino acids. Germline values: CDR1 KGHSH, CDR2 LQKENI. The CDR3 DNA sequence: TGTGCCAGCTCACCCCAGTCGGGTGGAAACACCATATATTTT. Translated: CASSPQSGGNTIYF.

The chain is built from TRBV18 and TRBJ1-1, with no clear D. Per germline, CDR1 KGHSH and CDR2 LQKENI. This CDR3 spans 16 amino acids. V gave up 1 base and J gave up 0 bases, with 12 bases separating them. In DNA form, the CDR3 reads TGTGCCAGCTCACCACAGTTGGGCCAGTTGAACACTGAAGCTTTCTTT. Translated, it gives CASSPQLGQLNTEAFF.

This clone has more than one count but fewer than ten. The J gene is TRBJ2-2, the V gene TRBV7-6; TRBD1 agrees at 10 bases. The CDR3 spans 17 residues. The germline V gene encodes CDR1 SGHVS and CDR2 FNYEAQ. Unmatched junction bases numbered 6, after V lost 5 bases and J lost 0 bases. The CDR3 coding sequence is TGTGCCAGCAGCCTAAGACAGGGGGCCGCGAACACCGGGGAGCTGTTTTTT. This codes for CASSLRQGAANTGELFF.

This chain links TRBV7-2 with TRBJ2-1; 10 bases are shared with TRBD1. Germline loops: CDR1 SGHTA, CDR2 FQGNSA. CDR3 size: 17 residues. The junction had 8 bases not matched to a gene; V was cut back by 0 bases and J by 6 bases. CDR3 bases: TGTGCCAGCAGCTTAGCAACGATATGGACAGGGGGCAATGAGCAGTTCTTC. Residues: CASSLATIWTGGNEQFF.

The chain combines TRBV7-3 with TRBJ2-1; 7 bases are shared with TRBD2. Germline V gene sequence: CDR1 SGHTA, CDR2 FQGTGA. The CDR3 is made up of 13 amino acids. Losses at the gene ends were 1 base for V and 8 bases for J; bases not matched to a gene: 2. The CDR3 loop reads CASSLRLADEQFF. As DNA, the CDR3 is TGTGCCAGCAGCTTAAGGCTAGCGGATGAGCAGTTCTTC.

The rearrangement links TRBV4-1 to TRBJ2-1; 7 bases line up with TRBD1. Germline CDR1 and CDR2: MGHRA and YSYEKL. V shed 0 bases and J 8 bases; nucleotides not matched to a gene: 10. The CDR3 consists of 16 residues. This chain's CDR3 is CASSQERLAGGDEQFF. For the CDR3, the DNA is TGCGCCAGCAGCCAAGAACGGCTAGCAGGGGGTGATGAGCAGTTCTTC.

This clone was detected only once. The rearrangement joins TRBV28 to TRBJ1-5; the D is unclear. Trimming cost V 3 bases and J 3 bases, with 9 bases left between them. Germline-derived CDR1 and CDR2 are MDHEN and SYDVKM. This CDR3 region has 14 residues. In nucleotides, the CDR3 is TGTGCCAGCAGTTTGGCGGGGAACAATCAGCCCCAGCATTTT. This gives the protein CASSLAGNNQPQHF.

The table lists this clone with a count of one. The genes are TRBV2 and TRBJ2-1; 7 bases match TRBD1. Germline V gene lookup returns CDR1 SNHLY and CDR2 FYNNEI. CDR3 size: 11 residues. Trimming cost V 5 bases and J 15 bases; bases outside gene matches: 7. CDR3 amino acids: CASSPETGSFF. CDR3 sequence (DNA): TGTGCCAGCAGTCCCGAGACAGGGTCGTTCTTC.

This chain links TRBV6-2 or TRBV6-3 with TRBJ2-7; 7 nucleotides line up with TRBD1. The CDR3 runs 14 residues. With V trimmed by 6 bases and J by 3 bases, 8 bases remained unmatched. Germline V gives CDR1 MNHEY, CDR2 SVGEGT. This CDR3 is CASSPLGTDYEQYV. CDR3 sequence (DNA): TGTGCCAGCAGCCCCCTTGGGACAGACTACGAGCAGTACGTC.

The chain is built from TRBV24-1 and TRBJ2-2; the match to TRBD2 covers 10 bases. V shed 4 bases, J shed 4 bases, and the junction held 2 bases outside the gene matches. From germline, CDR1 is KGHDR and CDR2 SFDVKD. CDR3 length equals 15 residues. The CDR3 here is CATSERLAGTGELFF. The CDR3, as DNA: TGTGCCACCAGTGAGAGACTAGCGGGCACCGGGGAGCTGTTTTTT.

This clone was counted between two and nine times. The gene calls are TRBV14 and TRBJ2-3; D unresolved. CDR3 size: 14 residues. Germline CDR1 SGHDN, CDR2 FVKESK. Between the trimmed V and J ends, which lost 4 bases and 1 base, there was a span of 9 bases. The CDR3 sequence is CASSLRHRTDTQYF. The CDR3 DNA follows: TGTGCCAGCAGCCTTCGACACCGCACAGATACGCAGTATTTT.

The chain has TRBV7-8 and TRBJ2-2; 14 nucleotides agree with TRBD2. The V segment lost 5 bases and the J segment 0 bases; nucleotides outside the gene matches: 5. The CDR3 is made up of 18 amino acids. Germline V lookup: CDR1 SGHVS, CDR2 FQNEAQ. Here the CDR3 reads CASSLGTSGSTNTGELFF. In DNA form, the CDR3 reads TGTGCCAGCAGCCTAGGGACTAGCGGGAGCACGAACACCGGGGAGCTGTTTTTT. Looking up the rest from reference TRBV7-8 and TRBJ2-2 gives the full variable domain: GAGVSQSPRYKVAKRGQDVALRCDPISGHVSLFWYQQALGQGPEFLTYFQNEAQLDKSGLPSDRFFAERPEGSVSTLKIQRTQQEDSAVYLCASSLGTSGSTNTGELFFGEGSRLTVL.

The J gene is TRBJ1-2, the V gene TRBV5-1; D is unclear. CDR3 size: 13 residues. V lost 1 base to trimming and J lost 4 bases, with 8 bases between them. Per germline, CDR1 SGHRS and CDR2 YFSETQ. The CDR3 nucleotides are TGCGCCAGCAGCTTGCTGGGTTTCTATGGCTACACCTTC. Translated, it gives CASSLLGFYGYTF.

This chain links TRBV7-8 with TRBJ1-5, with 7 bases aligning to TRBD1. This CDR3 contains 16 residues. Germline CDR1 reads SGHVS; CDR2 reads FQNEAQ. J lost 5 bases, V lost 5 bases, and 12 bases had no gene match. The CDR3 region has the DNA TGTGCCAGCAGCATTAGGGGACAGTCGTCGCATCAGCCCCAGCATTTT. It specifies CASSIRGQSSHQPQHF.

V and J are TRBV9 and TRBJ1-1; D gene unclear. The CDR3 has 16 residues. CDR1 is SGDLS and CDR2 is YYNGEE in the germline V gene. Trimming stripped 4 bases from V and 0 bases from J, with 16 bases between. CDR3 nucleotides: TGTGCCAGCAGCCCCAGCCCTACAGACATGAACACTGAAGCTTTCTTT. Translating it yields CASSPSPTDMNTEAFF.

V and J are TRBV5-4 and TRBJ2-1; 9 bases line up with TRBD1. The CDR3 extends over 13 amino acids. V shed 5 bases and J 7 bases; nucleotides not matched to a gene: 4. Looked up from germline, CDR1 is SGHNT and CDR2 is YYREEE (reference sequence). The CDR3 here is CASRTGTGNEQFF. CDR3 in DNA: TGTGCCAGCAGGACCGGGACAGGGAATGAGCAGTTCTTC. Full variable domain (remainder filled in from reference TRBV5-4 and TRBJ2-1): ETGVTQSPTHLIKTRGQQVTLRCSSQSGHNTVSWYQQALGQGPQFIFQYYREEENGRGNFPPRFSGLQFPNYSSELNVNALELDDSALYLCASRTGTGNEQFFGPGTRLTVL.